This TCR beta chain derives from a study of cytomegalovirus exposure and HLA in healthy donors. This CDR3 is 16 amino acids long. Germline loops: CDR1 MGHRA, CDR2 YSYEKL. Comments on this clone: Its antigen remains unidentified. One end of the junction fails to match germline, which may point to a read error.

The PCR used 60 Vbeta and 13 Jbeta primers. Sequenced by immunoSEQ multiplex PCR; TCRdb stores in-frame clones only, minus some. The sample holds approximately 140,000 clones. Study-level results: High sensitivity and specificity were reportedly achieved when the classifier diagnosed cytomegalovirus status.

Material for sequencing was PBMCs. This sequence was found in a woman between 18 and 29 years old in good health and CMV-seronegative. The chain is built from TRBV4-1 and TRBJ2-1; the match to TRBD2 covers 11 bases. The CDR3 nucleotides read TGTGCCAGCAGCCAAGATGGGACTAGCGGCTACAATGAGCAGTTCTTC. Its translation is CASSQDGTSGYNEQFF.